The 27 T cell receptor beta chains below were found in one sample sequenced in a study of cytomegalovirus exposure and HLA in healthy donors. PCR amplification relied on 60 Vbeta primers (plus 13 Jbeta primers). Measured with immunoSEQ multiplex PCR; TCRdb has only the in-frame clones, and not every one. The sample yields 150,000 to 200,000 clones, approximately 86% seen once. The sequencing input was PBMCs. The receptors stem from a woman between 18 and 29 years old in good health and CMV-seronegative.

CDR3 region: CASSPGQGEEKLFF. The CDR3 coding sequence is TGTGCCAGCAGTCCGGGACAGGGCGAAGAAAAACTGTTTTTT. The rearrangement uses TRBV7-2 and TRBJ1-4; 9 positions agree with TRBD1. Germline trimming cut 6 bases from V and 8 bases from J; bases unmatched to any gene: 7. CDR3 length equals 14 residues. Looked up from germline, CDR1 is SGHTA and CDR2 is FQGNSA.

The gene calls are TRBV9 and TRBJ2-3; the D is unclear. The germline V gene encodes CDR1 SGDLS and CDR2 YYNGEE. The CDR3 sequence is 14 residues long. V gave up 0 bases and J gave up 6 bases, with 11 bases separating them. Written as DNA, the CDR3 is TGTGCCAGCAGCGTAGGCTACACCGGGGATACGCAGTATTTT. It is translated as CASSVGYTGDTQYF. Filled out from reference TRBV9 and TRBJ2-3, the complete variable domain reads DSGVTQTPKHLITATGQRVTLRCSPRSGDLSVYWYQQSLDQGLQFLIQYYNGEERAKGNILERFSAQQFPDLHSELNLSSLELGDSALYFCASSVGYTGDTQYFGPGTRLTVL.

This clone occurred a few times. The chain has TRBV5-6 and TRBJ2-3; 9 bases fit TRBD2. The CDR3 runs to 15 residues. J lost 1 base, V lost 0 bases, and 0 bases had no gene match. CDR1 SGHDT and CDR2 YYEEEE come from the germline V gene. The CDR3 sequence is CASSLGTSGTDTQYF. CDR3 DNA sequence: TGTGCCAGCAGCTTGGGGACTAGCGGCACAGATACGCAGTATTTT.

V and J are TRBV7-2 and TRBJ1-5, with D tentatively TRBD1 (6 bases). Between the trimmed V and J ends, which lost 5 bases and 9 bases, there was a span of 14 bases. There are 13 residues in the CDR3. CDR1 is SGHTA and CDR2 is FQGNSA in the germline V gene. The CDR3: CASSPDRFAPQHF. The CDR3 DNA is TGTGCCAGCAGCCCCGACAGGTTCGCGCCCCAGCATTTT.

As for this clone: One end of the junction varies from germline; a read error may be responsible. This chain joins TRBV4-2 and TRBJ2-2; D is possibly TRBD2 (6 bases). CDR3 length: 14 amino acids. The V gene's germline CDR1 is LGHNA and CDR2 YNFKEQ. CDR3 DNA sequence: TGTGCCAACAGCCAAGGGACTCCCACCGGGGAGCTGTTTTTT. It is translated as CANSQGTPTGELFF.

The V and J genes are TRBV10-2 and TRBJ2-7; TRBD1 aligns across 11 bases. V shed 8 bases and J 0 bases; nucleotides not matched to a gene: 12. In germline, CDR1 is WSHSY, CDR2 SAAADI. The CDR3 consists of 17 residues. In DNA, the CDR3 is TGCGCCAGCCTTTTCCCCGGGACAGGGGGGTTCTCCTACGAGCAGTACTTC. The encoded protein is CASLFPGTGGFSYEQYF.

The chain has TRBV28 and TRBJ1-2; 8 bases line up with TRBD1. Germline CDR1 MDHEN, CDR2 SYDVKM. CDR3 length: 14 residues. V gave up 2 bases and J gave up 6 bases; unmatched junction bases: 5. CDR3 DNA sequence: TGTGCCAGCAGTTTAGGTCTGACAGGGGATGGCTACACCTTC. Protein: CASSLGLTGDGYTF.

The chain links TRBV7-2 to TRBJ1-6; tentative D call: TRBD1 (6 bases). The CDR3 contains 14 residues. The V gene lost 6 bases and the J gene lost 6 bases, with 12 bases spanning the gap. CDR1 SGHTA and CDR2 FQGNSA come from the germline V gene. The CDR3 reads CASRPGQTNSPLHF. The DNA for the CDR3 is TGTGCCAGCAGGCCAGGACAGACTAATTCACCCCTCCACTTT.

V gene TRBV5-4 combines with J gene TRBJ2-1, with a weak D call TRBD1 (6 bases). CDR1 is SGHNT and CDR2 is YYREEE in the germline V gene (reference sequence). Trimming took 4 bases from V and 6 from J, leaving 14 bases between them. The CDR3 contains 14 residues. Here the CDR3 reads CASSLQGRSNEQFF. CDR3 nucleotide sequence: TGTGCCAGCAGCCTACAGGGTCGGAGCAATGAGCAGTTCTTC.

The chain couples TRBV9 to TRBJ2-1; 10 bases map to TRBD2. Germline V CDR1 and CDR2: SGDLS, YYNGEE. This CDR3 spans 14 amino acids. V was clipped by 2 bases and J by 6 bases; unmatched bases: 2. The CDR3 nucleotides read TGTGCCAGCAGCGTGGGACTAGCGTCCAATGAGCAGTTCTTC. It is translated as CASSVGLASNEQFF.

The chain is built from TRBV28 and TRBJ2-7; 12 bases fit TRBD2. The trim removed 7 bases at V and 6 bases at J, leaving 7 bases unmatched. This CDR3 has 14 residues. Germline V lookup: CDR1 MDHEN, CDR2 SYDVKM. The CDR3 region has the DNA TGTGCCAGCACGCTAGCGGGAGGGCCGGGCGAGCAGTACTTC. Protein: CASTLAGGPGEQYF.

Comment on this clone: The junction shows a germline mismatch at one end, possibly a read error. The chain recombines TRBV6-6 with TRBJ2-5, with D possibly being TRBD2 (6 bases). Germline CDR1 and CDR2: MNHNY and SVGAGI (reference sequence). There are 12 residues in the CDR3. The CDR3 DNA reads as TGTGCCAGCAGTTACTTGGCGGGAAGCACGAACTTC. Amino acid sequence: CASSYLAGSTNF.

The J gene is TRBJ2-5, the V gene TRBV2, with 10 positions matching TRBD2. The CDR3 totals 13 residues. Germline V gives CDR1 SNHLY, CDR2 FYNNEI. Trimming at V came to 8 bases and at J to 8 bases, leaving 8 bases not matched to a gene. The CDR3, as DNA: TGTGCCAGCTGGGGACTAGCGATAGGAACCCAGTACTTC. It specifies CASWGLAIGTQYF.

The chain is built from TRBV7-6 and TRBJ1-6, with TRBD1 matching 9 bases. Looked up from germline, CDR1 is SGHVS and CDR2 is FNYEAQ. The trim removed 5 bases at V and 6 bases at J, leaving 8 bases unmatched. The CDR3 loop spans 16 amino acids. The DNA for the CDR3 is TGTGCCAGCAGCCCTTTCCGGACAGGGGCTAATTCACCCCTCCACTTT. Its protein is CASSPFRTGANSPLHF.

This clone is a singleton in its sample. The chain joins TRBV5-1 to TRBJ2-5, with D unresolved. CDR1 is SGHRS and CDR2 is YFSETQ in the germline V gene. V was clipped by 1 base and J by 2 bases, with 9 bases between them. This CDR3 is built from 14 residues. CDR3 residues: CASSLMGQQETQYF. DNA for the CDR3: TGCGCCAGCAGCTTGATGGGCCAACAAGAGACCCAGTACTTC.

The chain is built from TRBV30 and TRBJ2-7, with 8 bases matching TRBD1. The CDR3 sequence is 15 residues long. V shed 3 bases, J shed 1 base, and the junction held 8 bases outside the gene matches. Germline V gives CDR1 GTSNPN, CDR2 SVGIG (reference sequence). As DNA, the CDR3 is TGTGCCTGGAGGCCGGCCGGACAGGGTTCCTACGAGCAGTACTTC. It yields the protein CAWRPAGQGSYEQYF.

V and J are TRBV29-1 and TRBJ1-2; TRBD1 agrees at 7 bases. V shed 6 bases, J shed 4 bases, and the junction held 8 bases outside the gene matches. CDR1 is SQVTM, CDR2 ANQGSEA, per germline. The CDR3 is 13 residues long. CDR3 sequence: CSVREGTAYGYTF. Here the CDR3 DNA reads TGCAGCGTGCGGGAGGGGACAGCCTATGGCTACACCTTC.

The CDR3, as DNA: TGTGCCAGCAGTCCCGGGACAGGTTTTCGCGCTGAAGCTTTCTTT. This sequence encodes CASSPGTGFRAEAFF. The chain is built from TRBV27 and TRBJ1-1; 8 positions agree with TRBD1. This CDR3 spans 15 amino acids. Germline-derived CDR1 and CDR2 are MNHEY and SMNVEV (reference sequence). J was trimmed by 6 bases and V by 5 bases; bases with no gene match: 11.

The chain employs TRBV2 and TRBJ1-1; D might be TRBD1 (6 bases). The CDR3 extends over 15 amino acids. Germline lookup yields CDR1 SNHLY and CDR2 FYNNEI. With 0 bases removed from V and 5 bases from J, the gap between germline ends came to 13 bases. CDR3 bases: TGTGCCAGCAGTGAAGCAGGGGGGGCGCGGACTGAAGCTTTCTTT. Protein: CASSEAGGARTEAFF.

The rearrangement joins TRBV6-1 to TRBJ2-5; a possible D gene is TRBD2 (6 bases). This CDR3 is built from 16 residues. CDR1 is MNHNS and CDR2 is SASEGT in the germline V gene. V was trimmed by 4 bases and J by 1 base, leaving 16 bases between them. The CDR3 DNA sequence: TGTGCCAGCAGTGCTCTTACGCCGGGACTCCAAGAGACCCAGTACTTC. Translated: CASSALTPGLQETQYF.

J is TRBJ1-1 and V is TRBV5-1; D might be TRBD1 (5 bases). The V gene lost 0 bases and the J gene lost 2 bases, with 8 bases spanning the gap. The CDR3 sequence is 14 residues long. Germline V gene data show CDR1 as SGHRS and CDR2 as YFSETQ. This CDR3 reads CASSLEQVNTEAFF. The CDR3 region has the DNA TGCGCCAGCAGCTTGGAACAGGTAAACACTGAAGCTTTCTTT.

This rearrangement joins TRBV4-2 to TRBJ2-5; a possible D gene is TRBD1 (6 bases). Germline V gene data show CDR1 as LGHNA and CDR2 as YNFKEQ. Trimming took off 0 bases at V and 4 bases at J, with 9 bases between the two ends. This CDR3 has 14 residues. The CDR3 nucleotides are TGTGCCAGCAGCCAAGATCACAGGGCAGAGACCCAGTACTTC. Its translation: CASSQDHRAETQYF.

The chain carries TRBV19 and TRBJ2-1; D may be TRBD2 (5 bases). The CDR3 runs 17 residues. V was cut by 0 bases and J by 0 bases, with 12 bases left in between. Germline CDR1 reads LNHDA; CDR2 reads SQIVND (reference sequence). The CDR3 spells CASSIDWVRASYNEQFF. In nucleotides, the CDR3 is TGTGCCAGTAGTATAGATTGGGTGAGGGCCTCCTACAATGAGCAGTTCTTC.

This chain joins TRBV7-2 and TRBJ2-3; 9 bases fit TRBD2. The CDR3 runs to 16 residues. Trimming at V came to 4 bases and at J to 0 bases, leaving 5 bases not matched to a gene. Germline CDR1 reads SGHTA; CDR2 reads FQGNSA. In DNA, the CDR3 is TGTGCCAGCAGCTCCAAAGCGGGAGGTAGCACAGATACGCAGTATTTT. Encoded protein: CASSSKAGGSTDTQYF.

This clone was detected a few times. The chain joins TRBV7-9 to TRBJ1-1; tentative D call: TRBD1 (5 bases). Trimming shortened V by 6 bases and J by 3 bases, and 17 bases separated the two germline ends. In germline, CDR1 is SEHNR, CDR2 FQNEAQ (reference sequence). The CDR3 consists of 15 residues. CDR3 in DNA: TGTGCCAGCAGTACTCGGACGGTAGGGGACACTGAAGCTTTCTTT. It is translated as CASSTRTVGDTEAFF. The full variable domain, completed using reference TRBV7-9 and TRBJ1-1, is DTGVSQNPRHKITKRGQNVTFRCDPISEHNRLYWYRQTLGQGPEFLTYFQNEAQLEKSRLLSDRFSAERPKGSFSTLEIQRTEQGDSAMYLCASSTRTVGDTEAFFGQGTRLTVV.

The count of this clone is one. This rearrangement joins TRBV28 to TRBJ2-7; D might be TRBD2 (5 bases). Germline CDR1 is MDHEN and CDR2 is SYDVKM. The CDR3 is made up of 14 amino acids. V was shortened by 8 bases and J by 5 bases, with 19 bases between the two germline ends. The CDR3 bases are TGTGCCAGCGGACTCCTCGGAGGTTTCCACGAGCAGTACTTC. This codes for CASGLLGGFHEQYF.

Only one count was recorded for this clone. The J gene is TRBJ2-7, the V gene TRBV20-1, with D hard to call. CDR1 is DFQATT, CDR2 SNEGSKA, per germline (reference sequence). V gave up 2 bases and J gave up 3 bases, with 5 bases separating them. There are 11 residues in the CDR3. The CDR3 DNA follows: TGCAGTGCTAGAAACAACTACGAGCAGTACTTC. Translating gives CSARNNYEQYF.